This TCR beta chain was profiled in a study of T cell repertoires in cytomegalovirus infection. In the study overall: Recently described HLA-C-restricted plus well-studied HLA-B-restricted CMV epitopes were used.

This clonotype came up a few times. Its antigen is not known. TCRdb passed the reads through MiXCR, listing each CDR3 protein once. Found here are about 890,000 distinct CDR3 sequences, 30% to 40% of them singletons; the top ten hold around an eighth. V was clipped by 3 bases and J by 7 bases, with 20 bases between them. This CDR3 has 15 residues. Per the germline V gene, CDR1 is SGHKS and CDR2 is YYEKEE (reference sequence). Whole-study results and caveats: Public TCR beta family frequency separated CMV-and-HLA carriers, including in an independent cohort.

The receptor was isolated from a human donor in good health (CMV status not recorded). Some clones in this sample may be carry-over from other donors' samples. This material consisted of cultured CD8+ T cells from PBMCs, taken from culture after CMV antigen stimulation. The rearrangement joins TRBV5-5 to TRBJ2-7; the D gene is possibly TRBD2 (5 bases). CDR3 bases: TGTGCCAGCAGCTCTATCACGGGGTTACTCGAAGAGCAGTACTTC. Protein: CASSSITGLLEEQYF.